This entry lists 10 T cell receptor beta chains sequenced from one sample in a study of shared clonotypes between healthy human individuals. Generated by immunoSEQ multiplex PCR, the TCRdb table keeps only in-frame clones and is missing some. This sample has around 2.5 million clones, with over 85% found just once. Input material: naive CD4+ T cells from PBMCs. Subset noted: CD45RA+ positively selected. All receptors derive from a man between 18 and 35 years old in good health. Some clones in this sample may be carry-over from other donors' samples.

The rearrangement uses TRBV4-3 and TRBJ2-1; 12 positions match TRBD2. The CDR3 runs 16 residues. V lost 4 bases to trimming and J lost 5 bases; unmatched junction nucleotides: 6. The germline V gene has CDR1 LGHNA and CDR2 YSLEER. CDR3 sequence (DNA): TGCGCCAGCAGCCCCCGACTAGCGGGAGAGGACAATGAGCAGTTCTTC. It translates to CASSPRLAGEDNEQFF.

In DNA form, the CDR3 reads TGTGCCAGCAGCCATCGAGGACAGTTCATCCAAGAGACCCAGTACTTC. Translating it yields CASSHRGQFIQETQYF. The V and J genes are TRBV11-1 and TRBJ2-5, with D maybe TRBD1 (6 bases). CDR1 is SGHAT, CDR2 FQDESV, per germline (reference sequence). Between the trimmed V and J ends, which lost 5 bases and 1 base, there was a span of 17 bases. CDR3 size: 16 residues. Looking up the rest from reference TRBV11-1 and TRBJ2-5 gives the full variable domain: EAEVAQSPRYKITEKSQAVAFWCDPISGHATLYWYRQILGQGPELLVQFQDESVVDDSQLPKDRFSAERLKGVDSTLKIQPAELGDSAMYLCASSHRGQFIQETQYFGPGTRLLVL.

The chain couples TRBV7-3 to TRBJ2-6, with D unresolved. CDR3 length equals 14 residues. Germline V CDR1 and CDR2: SGHTA, FQGTGA. Trimming cost V 5 bases and J 4 bases, with 9 bases left between them. CDR3 DNA sequence: TGTGCCAGCAGCCCTCAAACCGGGGCCAACGTCCTGACTTTC. It encodes CASSPQTGANVLTF.

Concerning this clone itself: This specimen includes other DNA sequences encoding the same CDR3. The chain joins TRBV18 to TRBJ2-3; 7 bases agree with TRBD1. The CDR3 is 14 residues long. V dropped 3 bases and J dropped 3; count of bases not matched to a gene: 3. Germline V lookup: CDR1 KGHSH, CDR2 LQKENI. The CDR3 spells CASSPRQGTDTQYF. The CDR3 DNA is TGTGCCAGCTCACCGAGACAGGGAACAGATACGCAGTATTTT.

In its sample, this clone was seen once. The chain links TRBV28 to TRBJ2-2; 11 positions agree with TRBD2. The CDR3 has 16 residues. The germline V gene has CDR1 MDHEN and CDR2 SYDVKM. Trimming at V came to 5 bases and at J to 7 bases, leaving 9 bases not matched to a gene. The CDR3 DNA reads as TGTGCCAGCAGTCCCCGACTAGCGGGATCCAGCGGGGAGCTGTTTTTT. As protein: CASSPRLAGSSGELFF.

The V call is TRBV6-1, the J call TRBJ1-1, with D unclear. The germline V gene has CDR1 MNHNS and CDR2 SASEGT. This CDR3 has 16 residues. V lost 2 bases, J lost 1 base, and 14 bases lay in between. CDR3 region: CASSEWWVEENTEAFF. For the CDR3, the DNA is TGTGCCAGCAGTGAATGGTGGGTTGAGGAGAACACTGAAGCTTTCTTT.

This chain uses TRBV7-9 with TRBJ2-1; 10 bases map to TRBD1. The V segment lost 5 bases and the J segment 9 bases; nucleotides outside the gene matches: 13. Germline V CDR1 and CDR2: SEHNR, FQNEAQ (reference sequence). There are 16 residues in the CDR3. The CDR3 DNA is TGTGCCAGCAGCACGACAGGGGGCGCTTTGGCTACTGAGCAGTTCTTC. The encoded protein is CASSTTGGALATEQFF.

The chain couples TRBV4-3 to TRBJ2-3; no clear D gene. V lost 4 bases and J 9 bases, leaving 17 bases between the germline ends. This CDR3 spans 14 amino acids. Germline V gene lookup returns CDR1 LGHNA and CDR2 YSLEER. The CDR3 region has the DNA TGCGCCAGCAGCCTCGGGCTATTAAAGGACACGCAGTATTTT. Protein product: CASSLGLLKDTQYF.

V gene TRBV5-6 combines with J gene TRBJ2-3, with D perhaps matching TRBD1 or TRBD2 (5 bases each). V was clipped by 1 base and J by 5 bases, with 11 bases between them. The CDR3 is 14 residues long. Germline values: CDR1 SGHDT, CDR2 YYEEEE. The DNA for the CDR3 is TGTGCCAGCAGCTTGTGGGGGTTGAGAGATACGCAGTATTTT. It encodes CASSLWGLRDTQYF.

This clone was detected only once. The same CDR3 also results from other DNA sequences found in this sample. This rearrangement joins TRBV28 to TRBJ1-2; 10 positions agree with TRBD1. The CDR3 is made up of 14 amino acids. Germline-derived CDR1 and CDR2 are MDHEN and SYDVKM. V shed 4 bases, J shed 8 bases, and the junction held 7 bases outside the gene matches. The CDR3 loop is CASSSPGTGDGYTF. The CDR3 region has the DNA TGTGCCAGCAGTTCCCCCGGGACAGGGGACGGCTACACCTTC.